This T cell receptor beta chain comes out of a study of shared clonotypes between healthy human individuals. V lost 3 bases and J 5 bases, leaving 14 bases between the germline ends. There are 15 residues in the CDR3. Looked up from germline, CDR1 is SGHAT and CDR2 is FQNNGV. The assay was immunoSEQ multiplex PCR, and TCRdb's table has in-frame clones only and misses some. The sample holds 1,500,000 or so clones, around 95% seen once. The sample comprised naive CD4+ T cells sorted from blood. Subset of the sample: CD45RA+ positively selected. The origin of this receptor is a man aged 25 to 45 in good health. This chain connects TRBV11-2 to TRBJ2-1; perhaps TRBD2 as D (6 bases). As DNA, the CDR3 is TGTGCCAGCAGCTTCTTAGTGGGAGGTAACAATGAGCAGTTCTTC. It translates to CASSFLVGGNNEQFF.